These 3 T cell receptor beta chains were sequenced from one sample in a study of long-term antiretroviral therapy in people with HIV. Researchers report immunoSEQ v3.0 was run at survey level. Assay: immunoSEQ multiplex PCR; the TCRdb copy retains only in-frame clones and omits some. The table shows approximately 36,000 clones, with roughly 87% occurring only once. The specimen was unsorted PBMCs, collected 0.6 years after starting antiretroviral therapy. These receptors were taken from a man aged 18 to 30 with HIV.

The CDR3 DNA is TGTGCCAGCAGCTTGATGTACTTACTAGGTAGGCGCACAGATACGCAGTATTTT. As protein: CASSLMYLLGRRTDTQYF. The V and J genes are TRBV5-6 and TRBJ2-3; tentative D call: TRBD2 (5 bases). V dropped 1 base and J dropped 1 base, with 19 bases sitting between them. The germline V gene has CDR1 SGHDT and CDR2 YYEEEE. The CDR3 consists of 18 residues.

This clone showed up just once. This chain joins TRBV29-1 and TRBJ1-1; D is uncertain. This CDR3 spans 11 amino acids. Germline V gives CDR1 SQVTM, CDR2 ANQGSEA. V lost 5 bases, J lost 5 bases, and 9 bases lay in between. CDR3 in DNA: TGCAGCGTTCTGACGGAGACTGAAGCTTTCTTT. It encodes CSVLTETEAFF.

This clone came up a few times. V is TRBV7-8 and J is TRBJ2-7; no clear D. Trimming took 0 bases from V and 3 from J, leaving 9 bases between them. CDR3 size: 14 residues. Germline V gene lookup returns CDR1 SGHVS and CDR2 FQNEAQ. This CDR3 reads CASSLASESYEQYF. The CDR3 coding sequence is TGTGCCAGCAGCTTAGCTTCGGAAAGCTACGAGCAGTACTTC.